The 31 T cell receptor beta chains below come from one sample, sequenced in a study of type 1 regulatory T cells. Their antigens remain unidentified. One entry per CDR3 protein results from TCRdb running MiXCR on the reads. The table includes around 23,000 distinct CDR3 sequences, more than 45% detected once. The specimen was cultured T cells, either the whole culture or a sorted T cell fraction (not recorded which). The receptors were gathered from a human donor in good health.

This clonotype is medium-sized within its sample. Written as DNA, the CDR3 is TGTGCCAGCAGTATAGCGGGGGGAGCAGATACGCAGTATTTT. This sequence encodes CASSIAGGADTQYF. This sequence joins TRBV7-3 and TRBJ2-3; TRBD2 aligns across 10 bases. This CDR3 is built from 14 residues. J lost 4 bases, V lost 6 bases, and 4 bases had no gene match. Germline V gene data show CDR1 as SGHTA and CDR2 as FQGTGA.

The rearrangement joins TRBV27 to TRBJ2-5, with TRBD2 identical over 8 bases. The V segment lost 2 bases and the J segment 2 bases; nucleotides outside the gene matches: 13. CDR1 and CDR2 (germline): MNHEY, SMNVEV (reference sequence). CDR3 size: 18 residues. The CDR3 is CASSLRVPQRGSQETQYF. For the CDR3, the DNA is TGTGCCAGCAGTTTACGGGTTCCCCAGCGGGGGAGTCAAGAGACCCAGTACTTC.

This clonotype has more than one count but fewer than ten. The chain combines TRBV5-6 with TRBJ2-3; 12 bases are a match to TRBD2. Germline V gene lookup returns CDR1 SGHDT and CDR2 YYEEEE. V shed 4 bases, J shed 2 bases, and the junction held 8 bases outside the gene matches. This CDR3 spans 17 amino acids. The CDR3 DNA reads TGTGCCAGCAGCAGACGACTAGCGGGGGAGTTCACAGATACGCAGTATTTT. This sequence encodes CASSRRLAGEFTDTQYF.

The chain carries TRBV30 and TRBJ1-1; TRBD1 might be the D (5 bases). The V gene lost 4 bases and the J gene lost 3 bases, with 15 bases spanning the gap. There are 14 residues in the CDR3. CDR1 is GTSNPN, CDR2 SVGIG, per germline (reference sequence). The CDR3 spells CAWIGGGRDTEAFF. CDR3 DNA: TGTGCCTGGATCGGGGGGGGGAGGGACACTGAAGCTTTCTTT.

This chain joins TRBV12-3 or TRBV12-4 and TRBJ1-6; D is uncertain. The CDR3 totals 13 residues. The V gene lost 2 bases and the J gene lost 9 bases, with 8 bases spanning the gap. For the CDR3, the DNA is TGTGCCAGCAGTTTACGTCGTGGTTCACCCCTCCACTTT. It encodes CASSLRRGSPLHF.

This clonotype is medium-sized within its sample. The chain recombines TRBV5-1 with TRBJ1-1, with 10 positions matching TRBD1. The CDR3 loop spans 16 amino acids. V lost 4 bases to trimming and J lost 0 bases; unmatched junction nucleotides: 6. Germline CDR1 and CDR2: SGHRS and YFSETQ. CDR3 loop: CASSRQGAELNTEAFF. The CDR3 DNA sequence: TGCGCCAGCAGCCGACAGGGGGCGGAACTGAACACTGAAGCTTTCTTT.

The rearrangement joins TRBV7-2 to TRBJ1-5; TRBD1 is a possible D gene (5 bases). CDR1 SGHTA and CDR2 FQGNSA come from the germline V gene. This CDR3 has 13 residues. V gave up 4 bases and J gave up 6 bases, with 10 bases separating them. The CDR3 DNA sequence: TGTGCCAGCAGCTCCGGTAGGGGTCAGCCCCAGCATTTT. It translates to CASSSGRGQPQHF. The full variable domain, in which reference TRBV7-2 and TRBJ1-5 provide the parts outside the CDR3, is GAGVSQSPSNKVTEKGKDVELRCDPISGHTALYWYRQSLGQGLEFLIYFQGNSAPDKSGLPSDRFSAERTGGSVSTLTIQRTQQEDSAVYLCASSSGRGQPQHFGDGTRLSIL.

This clonotype came up many times. The chain is built from TRBV5-1 and TRBJ2-5; no reliable D call. The V gene's germline CDR1 is SGHRS and CDR2 YFSETQ. Between the trimmed V and J ends, which lost 4 bases and 8 bases, there was a span of 0 bases. The CDR3 is 8 amino acids. CDR3 loop: CASSTQYF. CDR3 in DNA: TGCGCCAGCAGCACCCAGTACTTC.

The J gene is TRBJ1-5, the V gene TRBV12-3 or TRBV12-4; no clear D. Trimming took 5 bases from V and 0 from J, leaving 17 bases between them. The CDR3 runs to 17 residues. This CDR3 reads CASSGCLLGYSNQPQHF. The CDR3 region has the DNA TGTGCCAGCAGTGGATGTCTTTTGGGCTATAGCAATCAGCCCCAGCATTTT.

This clonotype showed up just a few times. The J gene is TRBJ1-3, the V gene TRBV2; D gene unclear. This CDR3 region has 12 residues. Germline lookup yields CDR1 SNHLY and CDR2 FYNNEI. The V and J ends lost 5 bases and 4 bases respectively, with 6 bases between them. The CDR3 reads CASSPTGNTIYF. CDR3 DNA: TGTGCCAGCAGTCCTACAGGAAACACCATATATTTT.

A remark on this clonotype: This may be a read error: a much more frequent sequence differs by one nucleotide. The DNA for the CDR3 is TGTGCCAGCAGCCCCCCGGTGACGGGGGGCCAAGAGACCCAGTACTTC. It encodes CASSPPVTGGQETQYF. This chain joins TRBV4-2 and TRBJ2-5, with TRBD2 identical over 7 bases. CDR1 and CDR2 (germline): LGHNA, YNFKEQ. J gave up 1 base and V 4 bases, and 9 bases lay outside the gene matches. There are 16 residues in the CDR3.

This clonotype was seen a handful of times. The chain couples TRBV19 to TRBJ2-7; TRBD1 is a possible D gene (6 bases). The germline V gene encodes CDR1 LNHDA and CDR2 SQIVND (reference sequence). This CDR3 region has 15 residues. The germline V and J ends were trimmed by 3 bases and 0 bases, with 12 bases remaining between them. CDR3 sequence (DNA): TGTGCCAGTAGTATCCGGGGACATACCTCCTACGAGCAGTACTTC. It codes for CASSIRGHTSYEQYF.

Points on this clonotype: This sequence may be a read error, since a much larger clone differs from it by one base. V and J are TRBV6-6 and TRBJ1-5; D gene unclear. CDR3 length: 15 amino acids. The germline V gene encodes CDR1 MNHNY and CDR2 SVGAGI (reference sequence). CDR3 residues: CASNIGRYSNRPQHF. The CDR3, as DNA: TGTGCCAGCAATATAGGGCGTTATAGCAATCGGCCCCAGCATTTT.

The rearrangement joins TRBV5-1 to TRBJ1-2; D may be TRBD1 (6 bases). Trimming stripped 2 bases from V and 6 bases from J, with 17 bases between. The CDR3 loop spans 15 amino acids. Germline V gene lookup returns CDR1 SGHRS and CDR2 YFSETQ. This CDR3 reads CASSLQGSYPDGYTF. The CDR3 coding sequence is TGCGCCAGCAGCTTACAGGGATCCTACCCCGATGGCTACACCTTC. The full variable domain, its missing parts supplied by reference TRBV5-1 and TRBJ1-2, is KAGVTQTPRYLIKTRGQQVTLSCSPISGHRSVSWYQQTPGQGLQFLFEYFSETQRNKGNFPGRFSGRQFSNSRSEMNVSTLELGDSALYLCASSLQGSYPDGYTFGSGTRLTVV.

V is TRBV12-3 or TRBV12-4 and J is TRBJ1-5; a weak D match, TRBD1 (5 bases). The V gene lost 1 base and the J gene lost 2 bases, with 9 bases spanning the gap. The CDR3 has 15 residues. The DNA for the CDR3 is TGTGCCAGCAGTTTAGAAGTAGGGGGCAATCAGCCCCAGCATTTT. It translates to CASSLEVGGNQPQHF.

This rearrangement joins TRBV5-4 to TRBJ2-5; D might be TRBD2 (5 bases). This CDR3 contains 14 residues. V was trimmed by 4 bases and J by 5 bases, leaving 15 bases between them. Germline CDR1 is SGHNT and CDR2 is YYREEE (reference sequence). As DNA, the CDR3 is TGTGCCAGCAGCCGGACTTTGGCGAGTGAGACCCAGTACTTC. It is translated as CASSRTLASETQYF.

The rearrangement uses TRBV27 and TRBJ2-7, with D perhaps given as TRBD1 or TRBD2 (5 bases each). The CDR3 length is 16 residues. Trimming removed 5 bases from V and 0 bases from J, with 17 bases in between. CDR1 is MNHEY and CDR2 is SMNVEV in the germline V gene (reference sequence). CDR3 DNA: TGTGCCAGCAGTCCGAGGCCGGGACCTAGCTCCTACGAGCAGTACTTC. Translating it yields CASSPRPGPSSYEQYF.

This clonotype is categorized as medium-sized. This chain joins TRBV7-9 and TRBJ1-3, with D unclear. The CDR3 is 15 residues long. Trimming removed 6 bases from V and 0 bases from J, with 12 bases in between. Germline CDR1 and CDR2: SEHNR and FQNEAQ (reference sequence). CDR3 protein: CASRSETLSGNTIYF. The CDR3 bases are TGTGCCAGCAGGTCGGAAACTCTCTCTGGAAACACCATATATTTT.

As to this clonotype: Its ends do not fully match the called genes, so a read error is possible. The chain carries TRBV28 and TRBJ2-1; D is unclear. The CDR3 loop spans 14 amino acids. CDR1 and CDR2 from the germline V gene are MDHEN and SYDVKM. The CDR3 reads CVSIGWQTYNEQFF. CDR3 nucleotides: TGTGTCAGCATAGGTTGGCAGACCTACAATGAGCAGTTCTTC.

The chain carries TRBV7-2 and TRBJ1-4; D unresolved. The germline gives CDR1 SGHTA, CDR2 FQGNSA. The CDR3 is made up of 16 amino acids. V lost 6 bases and J 0 bases, leaving 14 bases between the germline ends. Here the CDR3 reads CASRKSSSSTNEKLFF. CDR3 coding DNA: TGTGCCAGCAGAAAAAGCAGTTCATCAACTAATGAAAAACTGTTTTTT.

On this clonotype itself: This may be a read error, as it is one base from a much larger clone. The chain has TRBV10-3 and TRBJ1-1; weak D call: TRBD1 (6 bases). Looked up from germline, CDR1 is ENHRY and CDR2 is SYGVKD. The CDR3 totals 13 residues. Trimming left V 6 bases short and J 4 bases short, with 12 bases between. The CDR3 sequence is CAISEGGLTEAFF. CDR3 bases: TGTGCCATCAGCGAGGGGGGCCTCACTGAAGCTTTCTTT.

V is TRBV6-5 and J is TRBJ1-2; a weak D match, TRBD1 (6 bases). This CDR3 region has 13 residues. Germline V gene data show CDR1 as MNHEY and CDR2 as SVGAGI. V dropped 6 bases and J dropped 8 bases, with 16 bases sitting between them. DNA of the CDR3: TGTGCCAGCAGCAGAGACAGGATTTGGGGCTACACCTTC. Protein sequence: CASSRDRIWGYTF.

The CDR3 protein is CASSEAVNRYNEQFF. DNA of the CDR3: TGTGCCAGCAGTGAAGCGGTTAACAGGTACAATGAGCAGTTCTTC. The chain uses TRBV2 and TRBJ2-1, with D perhaps matching TRBD1 (5 bases). V lost 0 bases, J lost 4 bases, and 10 bases lay in between. The length of the CDR3 is 15 residues. CDR1 and CDR2 (germline): SNHLY, FYNNEI.

This clonotype has only one observation. V and J are TRBV18 and TRBJ2-3; the match to TRBD2 covers 12 bases. After removal of 3 bases from V and 2 bases from J, the junction contained 12 bases not matched to a gene. The germline CDR1 and CDR2 sequences are KGHSH and LQKENI. This CDR3 region has 19 residues. The CDR3 protein is CASSPLYTSGGTNTDTQYF. Here the CDR3 DNA reads TGTGCCAGCTCACCGTTGTACACTAGCGGGGGGACGAACACAGATACGCAGTATTTT.

The rearrangement links TRBV19 to TRBJ1-5, with 11 positions matching TRBD1. Germline V lookup: CDR1 LNHDA, CDR2 SQIVND (reference sequence). The CDR3 length is 17 residues. With V trimmed by 3 bases and J by 3 bases, 7 bases remained unmatched. CDR3 protein: CASSIQGQGGVNQPQHF. In DNA form, the CDR3 reads TGTGCCAGTAGTATTCAGGGACAGGGGGGAGTCAATCAGCCCCAGCATTTT.

This clonotype was counted once. The chain employs TRBV12-3 or TRBV12-4 and TRBJ2-6; either TRBD1 or TRBD2 may supply D (5 bases each). The CDR3 has 16 amino acids. Trimming removed 4 bases at V and 3 bases at J, with 13 bases between. The CDR3 spells CASSWGWGSGANVLTF. The CDR3 DNA reads TGTGCCAGCAGTTGGGGGTGGGGTAGTGGGGCCAACGTCCTGACTTTC.

V usage is TRBV7-9 and J usage is TRBJ1-1, with TRBD1 matching over 8 bases. The V and J ends lost 1 base and 1 base, in that order; junction bases with no gene match: 11. From germline, CDR1 is SEHNR and CDR2 FQNEAQ (reference sequence). The CDR3 spans 18 residues. DNA for the CDR3: TGTGCCAGCAGCTTAGTCTACAGGGGGATGGCGGGGAACACTGAAGCTTTCTTT. Residues: CASSLVYRGMAGNTEAFF.

Only a few counts were recorded for this clonotype. The chain carries TRBV2 and TRBJ2-3, with 10 bases identical to TRBD2. This CDR3 spans 15 amino acids. V trimming: 7 bases; J trimming: 7 bases; junction bases outside the gene matches: 11. Looked up from germline, CDR1 is SNHLY and CDR2 is FYNNEI. As DNA, the CDR3 is TGTGCCAGCACCTCTCAAAGCGGGGGGGTCTATACGCAGTATTTT. It translates to CASTSQSGGVYTQYF. Looking up the rest from reference TRBV2 and TRBJ2-3 gives the full variable domain: EPEVTQTPSHQVTQMGQEVILRCVPISNHLYFYWYRQILGQKVEFLVSFYNNEISEKSEIFDDQFSVERPDGSNFTLKIRSTKLEDSAMYFCASTSQSGGVYTQYFGPGTRLTVL.

A few counts support this clonotype. CDR3 in DNA: TGCAGTGCTAGAGATCGGATCACAGGGACCTACGAGCAGTACTTC. This codes for CSARDRITGTYEQYF. The chain combines TRBV20-1 with TRBJ2-7, with D possibly TRBD1 on 6 matching bases. The germline V gene has CDR1 DFQATT and CDR2 SNEGSKA (reference sequence). The CDR3 is made up of 15 amino acids. Trimming pared 0 bases from V and 2 bases from J, leaving 14 bases between.

Ten or more counts support this clonotype. V gene TRBV5-4 combines with J gene TRBJ2-2; 7 nucleotides agree with TRBD2. The CDR3 has 14 amino acids. V lost 6 bases, J lost 6 bases, and 8 bases stayed unmatched. Germline values: CDR1 SGHNT, CDR2 YYREEE (reference sequence). The CDR3 is CASTPWAGAGELFF. CDR3 DNA sequence: TGTGCCAGCACCCCATGGGCGGGGGCCGGGGAGCTGTTTTTT.

The table lists this clonotype with a few counts. J is TRBJ2-3 and V is TRBV2, with D maybe TRBD1 (6 bases). The germline gives CDR1 SNHLY, CDR2 FYNNEI. The CDR3 has 15 residues. The V gene lost 6 bases and the J gene lost 1 base, with 14 bases spanning the gap. CDR3 coding DNA: TGTGCCAGCAGCGGATACAGGGCCGGCACAGATACGCAGTATTTT. It yields the protein CASSGYRAGTDTQYF. The whole variable domain, filled in from reference TRBV2 and TRBJ2-3, reads EPEVTQTPSHQVTQMGQEVILRCVPISNHLYFYWYRQILGQKVEFLVSFYNNEISEKSEIFDDQFSVERPDGSNFTLKIRSTKLEDSAMYFCASSGYRAGTDTQYFGPGTRLTVL.